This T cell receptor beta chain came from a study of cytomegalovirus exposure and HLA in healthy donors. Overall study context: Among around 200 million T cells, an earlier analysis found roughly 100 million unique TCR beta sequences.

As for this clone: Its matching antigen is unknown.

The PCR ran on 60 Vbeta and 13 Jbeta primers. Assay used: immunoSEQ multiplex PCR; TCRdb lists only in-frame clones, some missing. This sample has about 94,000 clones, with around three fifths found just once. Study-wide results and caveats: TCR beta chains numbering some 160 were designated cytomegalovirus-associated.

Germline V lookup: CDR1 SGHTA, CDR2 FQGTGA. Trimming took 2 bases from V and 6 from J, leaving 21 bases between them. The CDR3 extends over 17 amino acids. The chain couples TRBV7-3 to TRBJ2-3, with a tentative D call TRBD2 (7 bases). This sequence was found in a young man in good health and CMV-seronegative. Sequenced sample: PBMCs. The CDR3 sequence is CASSLGSPGGRRDTQYF. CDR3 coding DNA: TGTGCCAGCAGCTTAGGGTCTCCGGGGGGCCGCAGGGATACGCAGTATTTT.